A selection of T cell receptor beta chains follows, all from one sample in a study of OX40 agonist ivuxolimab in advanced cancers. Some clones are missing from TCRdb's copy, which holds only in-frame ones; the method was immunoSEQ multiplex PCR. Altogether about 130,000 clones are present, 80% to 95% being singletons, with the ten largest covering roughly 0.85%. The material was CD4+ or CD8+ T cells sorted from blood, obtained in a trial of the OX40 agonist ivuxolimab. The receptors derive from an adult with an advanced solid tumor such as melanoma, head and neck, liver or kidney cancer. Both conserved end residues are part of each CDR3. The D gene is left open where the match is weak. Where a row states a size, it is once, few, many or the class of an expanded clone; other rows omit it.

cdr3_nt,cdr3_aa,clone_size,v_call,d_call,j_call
TGTGCCAGCAGCTTGTGGGGGCGAGGGGCCAACGTCCTGACTTTC,CASSLWGRGANVLTF,NA,TRBV11-1,NA,TRBJ2-6
TGCGCCAGCAGCCTGACAGGGTACAATCAGCCCCAGCATTTT,CASSLTGYNQPQHF,NA,TRBV5-1,TRBD1,TRBJ1-5
TGCGCCAGCAGCCAAGATTCTTCAGACAGGCCGACAATGAAAAACTATGGCTACACCTTC,CASSQDSSDRPTMKNYGYTF,NA,TRBV4-3,NA,TRBJ1-2
TGTGCCAGCAGTCAGAGGGACAGTATTCGGTACGAGCAGTACTTC,CASSQRDSIRYEQYF,NA,TRBV6-6,TRBD1,TRBJ2-7
TGTGCCAGCTCACCAAGGGGGAGCTCCTACAATGAGCAGTTCTTC,CASSPRGSSYNEQFF,NA,TRBV18,NA,TRBJ2-1
TGTGCCAGCAGGAGGTTCGGGGAGCAGTTCTTC,CASRRFGEQFF,NA,TRBV11-3,NA,TRBJ2-1
TGCAGCGTGGGGACAGGGGGCTATGGCTACACCTTC,CSVGTGGYGYTF,NA,TRBV29-1,TRBD1,TRBJ1-2
TGTGCCAGCAGTTACTCGTTGGGGGGCATGAACACTGAAGCTTTCTTT,CASSYSLGGMNTEAFF,NA,TRBV6-5,NA,TRBJ1-1
TGTGCCAGCAGTGATGATCAGGGACCAACCTACGAGCAGTACTTC,CASSDDQGPTYEQYF,NA,TRBV25-1,NA,TRBJ2-7
TGTGCCTGGAGTGTGGACAGTAATAATTCACCCCTCCACTTT,CAWSVDSNNSPLHF,NA,TRBV30,NA,TRBJ1-6
TGCGCCAGCAGCAAACCTGGGGCAGGGGTAGGGGAGCAGTACTTC,CASSKPGAGVGEQYF,NA,TRBV4-1,NA,TRBJ2-7
TGTGCCAGTAGTATGCAAGGGTTGAACACTGAAGCTTTCTTT,CASSMQGLNTEAFF,NA,TRBV19,NA,TRBJ1-1
TGTGCCAGCAGCGACCGGGACAGAAATCAGCCCCAGCATTTT,CASSDRDRNQPQHF,NA,TRBV7-8,TRBD1,TRBJ1-5
TGTGCCAGCAATTGGGGACCCGAAGAGACCCAGTACTTC,CASNWGPEETQYF,NA,TRBV2,NA,TRBJ2-5
TGCGCCAGCAGCACGGACAGCCTTAGGGACGAGCAGTACTTC,CASSTDSLRDEQYF,few,TRBV5-1,NA,TRBJ2-7
TGTGCCAGCAGCGCGGACAGAATCACCTACGAGCAGTACTTC,CASSADRITYEQYF,NA,TRBV27,NA,TRBJ2-7
TGTGCCAGCAGTCCAGTCCCTCACTACGAGCAGTACTTC,CASSPVPHYEQYF,NA,TRBV28,NA,TRBJ2-7
TGTGCCAGTAGTGACGGGTTGAACACTGAAGCTTTCTTT,CASSDGLNTEAFF,NA,TRBV19,NA,TRBJ1-1
TGTGCCAGCAGCTTGGAGGGCTACACCGGGGAGCTGTTTTTT,CASSLEGYTGELFF,NA,TRBV11-2,NA,TRBJ2-2
TGTGCCAGTAGCGGGGGACTAGCGGGAGGCGAGCAGTTCTTC,CASSGGLAGGEQFF,NA,TRBV19,TRBD2,TRBJ2-1
TGTGCCAGCCGAGGGACAGCATTCTACGAGCAGTACTTC,CASRGTAFYEQYF,NA,TRBV27,TRBD1,TRBJ2-7
TGTGCCTGGGATTTGACTCCCCAGGGGGCAGGGACCGACTATGGCTACACCTTC,CAWDLTPQGAGTDYGYTF,NA,TRBV30,TRBD1,TRBJ1-2
TGTGCCAGCAGTTTATCGCAGGGTCATAACTATGGCTACACCTTC,CASSLSQGHNYGYTF,NA,TRBV28,NA,TRBJ1-2
TGTGCCAGCAGTGGGGAGAATCAGCCCCAGCATTTT,CASSGENQPQHF,NA,TRBV28,NA,TRBJ1-5
TGTGCCAGTAACAGGCCGTATCAGCCCCAGCATTTT,CASNRPYQPQHF,NA,TRBV19,NA,TRBJ1-5
TGTGCCAGCAGTTTGCTGAACACTGAAGCTTTCTTT,CASSLLNTEAFF,NA,TRBV28,NA,TRBJ1-1
TGTGCCAGCAGTTTCAGGGGCCCCGTTCTCGACGGGGAGCTGTTTTTT,CASSFRGPVLDGELFF,NA,TRBV27,NA,TRBJ2-2
TGTGCCAGCAGCTTAGCGCGCCCGGGGCTGAATTCACCCCTCCACTTT,CASSLARPGLNSPLHF,NA,TRBV7-6,NA,TRBJ1-6
TGTGCCAGCAGCTCGAACGGACTGAGGCAGGGGTACGAGCAGTACTTC,CASSSNGLRQGYEQYF,NA,TRBV13,NA,TRBJ2-7
TGCGCCAGCAGCTTGGATGGTAGCACAGATACGCAGTATTTT,CASSLDGSTDTQYF,NA,TRBV5-1,NA,TRBJ2-3
TGTGCCAGCAGGCCTCATGAAGGGGATCGTATCTATGGCTACACCTTC,CASRPHEGDRIYGYTF,NA,TRBV27,NA,TRBJ1-2
TGTGCCAGCAGCCGACGGAACTCTGGAAACACCATATATTTT,CASSRRNSGNTIYF,medium-sized,TRBV6-1,NA,TRBJ1-3
TGTGCCAGCAGCTTAGTTGCCAGGAGCGCCCATGAGCAGTTCTTC,CASSLVARSAHEQFF,NA,TRBV13,NA,TRBJ2-1
TGTGCCACCAGCAGAGATCCCAGCGGGAGTGACAAAAACATTCAGTACTTC,CATSRDPSGSDKNIQYF,NA,TRBV15,TRBD2,TRBJ2-4
TGTGCCAGCAGAGACAGGGCGGGCACCGGGGAGCTGTTTTTT,CASRDRAGTGELFF,NA,TRBV7-2,TRBD1,TRBJ2-2
TGTGCCAGCAGCGAAATGACAGGGAGCACTGAAGCTTTCTTT,CASSEMTGSTEAFF,NA,TRBV7-3,TRBD1,TRBJ1-1
TGTGCCACCCGAATATCCGGACAGGGTACCTTCGAGCAGTACTTC,CATRISGQGTFEQYF,NA,TRBV6-1,TRBD1,TRBJ2-7